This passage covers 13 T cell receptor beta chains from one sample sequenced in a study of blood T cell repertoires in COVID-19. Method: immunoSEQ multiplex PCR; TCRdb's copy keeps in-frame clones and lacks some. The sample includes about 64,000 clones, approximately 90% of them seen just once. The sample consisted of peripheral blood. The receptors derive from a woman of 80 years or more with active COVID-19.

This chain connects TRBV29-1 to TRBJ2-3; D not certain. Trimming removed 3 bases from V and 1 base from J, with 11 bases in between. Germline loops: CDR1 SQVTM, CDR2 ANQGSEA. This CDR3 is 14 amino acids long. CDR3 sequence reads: CSVDRPQGTDTQYF. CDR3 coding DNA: TGCAGCGTTGATCGGCCCCAGGGCACAGATACGCAGTATTTT.

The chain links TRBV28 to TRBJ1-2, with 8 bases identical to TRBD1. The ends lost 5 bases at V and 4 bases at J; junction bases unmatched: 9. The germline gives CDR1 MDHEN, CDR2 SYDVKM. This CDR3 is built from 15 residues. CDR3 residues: CASSEGITGGYGYTF. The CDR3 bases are TGTGCCAGCAGTGAAGGGATTACAGGGGGCTATGGCTACACCTTC.

The DNA of the CDR3 is TGCGCCAGCAGCTTTGGCCCTACTAGCGGGGATTCCTACGAGCAGTACTTC. This codes for CASSFGPTSGDSYEQYF. The rearrangement joins TRBV5-1 to TRBJ2-7; TRBD2 matches at 10 bases. The CDR3 loop spans 17 amino acids. Per germline, CDR1 SGHRS and CDR2 YFSETQ. The V segment lost 2 bases and the J segment 1 base; nucleotides outside the gene matches: 9.

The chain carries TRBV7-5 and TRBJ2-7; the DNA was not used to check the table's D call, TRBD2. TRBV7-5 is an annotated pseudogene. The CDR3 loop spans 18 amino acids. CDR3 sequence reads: CARSLAWLAGGPVDEQYF. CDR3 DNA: TGTGCCAGAAGCTTAGCTTGGCTAGCGGGAGGGCCCGTCGACGAGCAGTACTTC.

CDR3 amino acids: CASSQPGSYEQYF. CDR3 nucleotides: TGTGCCAGCAGCCAACCCGGCTCCTACGAGCAGTACTTC. The chain links TRBV4-2 to TRBJ2-7; D remains unclear. This CDR3 comprises 13 residues. The germline V and J ends were trimmed by 2 bases and 0 bases, with 5 bases remaining between them. The germline CDR1 and CDR2 sequences are LGHNA and YNFKEQ.

This CDR3 is CASRSPFRCRTRRSCGKVGELFF. In DNA, the CDR3 is TGTGCAAGTCGCTCCCCCTTCAGATGCCGGACGAGGAGATCGTGCGGGAAGGTCGGGGAGCTGTTTTTT. The rearrangement uses TRBV12-2 and TRBJ2-2; the DNA was not compared with TRBD2, the D call given in the table. TRBV12-2 is labeled a pseudogene. The CDR3 runs 23 residues.

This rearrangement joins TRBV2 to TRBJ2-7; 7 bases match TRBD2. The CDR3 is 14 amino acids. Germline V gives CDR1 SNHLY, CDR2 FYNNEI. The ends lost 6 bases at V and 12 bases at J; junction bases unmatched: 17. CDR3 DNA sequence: TGTGCCAGCAGAGGAGGGTCCAGCGGGATGAGCACGTACTTC. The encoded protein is CASRGGSSGMSTYF.

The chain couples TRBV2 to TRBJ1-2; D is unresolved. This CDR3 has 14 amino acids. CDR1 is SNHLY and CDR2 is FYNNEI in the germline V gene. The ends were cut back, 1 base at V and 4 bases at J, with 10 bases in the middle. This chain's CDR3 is CASSEEDFGYGYTF. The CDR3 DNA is TGTGCCAGCAGTGAAGAGGACTTTGGCTATGGCTACACCTTC.

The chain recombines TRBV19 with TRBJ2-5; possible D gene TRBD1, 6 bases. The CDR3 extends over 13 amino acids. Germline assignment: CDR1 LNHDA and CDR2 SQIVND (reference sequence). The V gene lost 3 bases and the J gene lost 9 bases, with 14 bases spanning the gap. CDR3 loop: CASSMDSSESQYF. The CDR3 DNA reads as TGTGCCAGTAGTATGGACAGTTCGGAATCCCAGTACTTC.

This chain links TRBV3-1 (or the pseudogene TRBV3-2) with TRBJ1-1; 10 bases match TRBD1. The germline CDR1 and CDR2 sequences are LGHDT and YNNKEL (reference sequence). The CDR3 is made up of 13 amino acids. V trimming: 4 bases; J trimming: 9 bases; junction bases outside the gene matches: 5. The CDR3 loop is CASSPGTGAQAFF. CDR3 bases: TGTGCCAGCAGCCCAGGGACAGGGGCTCAAGCTTTCTTT.

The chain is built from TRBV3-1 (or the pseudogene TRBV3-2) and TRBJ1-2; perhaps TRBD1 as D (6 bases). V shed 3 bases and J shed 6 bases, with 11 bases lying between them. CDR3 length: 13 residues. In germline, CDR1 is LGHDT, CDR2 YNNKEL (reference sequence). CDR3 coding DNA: TGTGCCAGCAGCCAGAGGGGGGGCAATGGCTACACCTTC. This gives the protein CASSQRGGNGYTF.

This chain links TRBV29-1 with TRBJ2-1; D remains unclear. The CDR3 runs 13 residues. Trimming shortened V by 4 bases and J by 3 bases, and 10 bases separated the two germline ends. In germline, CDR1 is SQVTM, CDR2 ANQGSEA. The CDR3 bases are TGCAGCGTTGGGCAGGCCAACTACAATGAGCAGTTCTTC. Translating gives CSVGQANYNEQFF.

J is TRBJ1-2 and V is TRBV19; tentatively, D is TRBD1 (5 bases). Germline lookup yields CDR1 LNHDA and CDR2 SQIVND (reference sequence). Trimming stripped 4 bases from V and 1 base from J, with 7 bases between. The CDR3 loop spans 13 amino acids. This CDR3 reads CASSTQGNYGYTF. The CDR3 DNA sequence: TGTGCCAGTAGTACGCAGGGTAACTATGGCTACACCTTC. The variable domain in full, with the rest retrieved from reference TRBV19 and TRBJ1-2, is DGGITQSPKYLFRKEGQNVTLSCEQNLNHDAMYWYRQDPGQGLRLIYYSQIVNDFQKGDIAEGYSVSREKKESFPLTVTSAQKNPTAFYLCASSTQGNYGYTFGSGTRLTVV.